The rows below give T cell receptor beta chains drawn from one sample of a study of T-cell reconstitution after alpha-beta-depleted transplantation in children. TCRdb independently ran MiXCR on the PCR reads; one entry per CDR3 protein. The data contain roughly 400,000 distinct CDR3 sequences, roughly 20% of them seen just once; the ten biggest clones take up around 3.9%. Sequenced material: PBMCs from the stem cell graft donor, taken from the stem cell graft. These receptors originate from a human donor who donated a stem cell graft to a child with acute myeloid leukemia. Both conserved end residues are part of each CDR3. A D gene is named only where the DNA matches it firmly. The size field is filled for only some rows; it gives once, few, many or a size class.

j_call clone_size v_call d_call cdr3_nt cdr3_aa
TRBJ2-3 once TRBV12-3/TRBV12-4 . TGTGCCAGCGGCCCGGACGGTAGCACAGATACGCAGTATTTT CASGPDGSTDTQYF
TRBJ2-1 few TRBV28 . TGTGCCAGCAGTCACGAGGACAATGAGCAGTTCTTC CASSHEDNEQFF
TRBJ2-1 few TRBV6-4 TRBD2 TGTGCCAGCAGCGAAGACCCGGGGGGTACCTACAATGAGCAGTTCTTC CASSEDPGGTYNEQFF
TRBJ1-1 few TRBV10-3 TRBD1 TGTGCCATCAAGGGGACAGGGGACACTGAAGCTTTCTTT CAIKGTGDTEAFF
TRBJ2-5 . TRBV5-1 . TGCGCCAGCAGCTTGGGGGCGGCAGGAGGGTACCAAGAGACCCAGTACTTC CASSLGAAGGYQETQYF
TRBJ2-5 many TRBV12-3/TRBV12-4 . TGTGCCAGCAGTATAAAAGAGACCCAGTACTTC CASSIKETQYF
TRBJ2-1 few TRBV7-3 . TGTGCCAGCAGCTTAAACTCGCTTCCCTACAATGAGCAGTTCTTC CASSLNSLPYNEQFF
TRBJ2-2 many TRBV29-1 . TGCAGCGTGGGGACGGCCGGGGAGCTGTTTTTT CSVGTAGELFF
TRBJ2-1 . TRBV3-1 . TGTGCCAGCAGCCTCTCACTGTATTCGGGATCTCCCTCCTACAATGAGCAGTTCTTC CASSLSLYSGSPSYNEQFF
TRBJ2-5 many TRBV20-1 TRBD2 TGCAGTGCTAGCAGTGCGGGAGGTTTGGAGACCCAGTACTTC CSASSAGGLETQYF
TRBJ1-2 . TRBV7-9 . TGTGCCAGCAGCGACAAGGGCCTGGGGGGCTACACCTTC CASSDKGLGGYTF
TRBJ2-5 . TRBV5-1 . TGCGCCAGCAGCTTGGGAAATAGAGAGACCCAGTACTTC CASSLGNRETQYF
TRBJ2-1 . TRBV27 TRBD2 TGTGCCAGCAGTCATCGACTAGCGGGAGGGTATGAGCAGTTCTTC CASSHRLAGGYEQFF
TRBJ2-7 many TRBV12-3/TRBV12-4 . TGTGCCAGCACCGCCACCGGGTCCCGAATTTACGAGCAGTACTTC CASTATGSRIYEQYF
TRBJ2-2 . TRBV7-8 TRBD2 TGTGCCAGCAGCCGGACTAGCGGGAGCGGGGAGCTGTTTTTT CASSRTSGSGELFF
TRBJ2-1 few TRBV7-6 TRBD2 TGTGCCAGCAGCTTGACTAGCGGTTCGGACAATGAGCAGTTCTTC CASSLTSGSDNEQFF
TRBJ2-1 few TRBV12-3/TRBV12-4 TRBD2 TGTGCCAGCAGTTTTAGGGCGGGAGGGCCTCGGTTC CASSFRAGGPRF
TRBJ1-1 . TRBV5-1 . TGCGCCAGCAGCTTGGCAACCGGGGAGATCACTGAAGCTTTCTTT CASSLATGEITEAFF
TRBJ2-7 . TRBV12-3/TRBV12-4 . TGTGCCAGCAGTTTTGGGGACGATCGATACGAGCAGTACTTC CASSFGDDRYEQYF
TRBJ1-2 few TRBV29-1 TRBD1 TGCAGCGAGTGGACAGGAACTGGCTACACCTTC CSEWTGTGYTF
TRBJ1-2 . TRBV27 TRBD1 TGTGCCAGCAGCACGGGACAGGGATTTGGCTACACCTTC CASSTGQGFGYTF
TRBJ1-6 few TRBV5-4 TRBD1 TGTGCCAGCAGCCCCGGACAGGTTAATTCACCCCTCCACTTT CASSPGQVNSPLHF
TRBJ1-4 . TRBV7-2 TRBD1 TGTGCCAGCAGCAAGGGGGCAGGGAGGACTAATGAAAAACTGTTTTTT CASSKGAGRTNEKLFF
TRBJ2-7 many TRBV29-1 . TGCAGCGTTATCGGACAGGACTACTACGAGCAGTACTTC CSVIGQDYYEQYF
TRBJ2-7 . TRBV10-3 . TGTGCCATCCGTCCAGCGGGTTACTACGAGCAGTACTTC CAIRPAGYYEQYF
TRBJ2-3 . TRBV12-3/TRBV12-4 TRBD2 TGTGCCAGCAGTAAAGGACTAGACATATCAGATACGCAGTATTTT CASSKGLDISDTQYF